These 5 T cell receptor beta chains were sequenced from one sample in a study of cytomegalovirus exposure and HLA in healthy donors. The PCR ran on 60 Vbeta and 13 Jbeta primers. TCRdb keeps only in-frame clones here, not all; method: immunoSEQ multiplex PCR. The table has over 130,000 clones, about 80% seen once. The sequenced sample was PBMCs. The receptors were sampled from a woman in her 40s in good health and CMV-seropositive.

The chain combines TRBV19 with TRBJ1-2, with a tentative D call TRBD1 (6 bases). The CDR3 is 12 residues long. V dropped 11 bases and J dropped 5 bases, with 15 bases sitting between them. Germline loops: CDR1 LNHDA, CDR2 SQIVND (reference sequence). The DNA for the CDR3 is TGTGCCTGTATAGGGGGTAATTATGGCTACACCTTC. This gives the protein CACIGGNYGYTF.

V and J are TRBV10-1 and TRBJ2-2; TRBD2 matches 11 bases. Per germline, CDR1 WNHNN and CDR2 SYGVQD (reference sequence). The CDR3 totals 15 residues. V gave up 6 bases and J gave up 8 bases; unmatched junction bases: 8. CDR3 residues: CASSLGLAAAGELFF. The CDR3 bases are TGCGCCAGCAGCCTGGGACTAGCGGCTGCGGGGGAGCTGTTTTTT.

The gene calls are TRBV19 and TRBJ1-4; no clear D gene. CDR1 is LNHDA and CDR2 is SQIVND in the germline V gene (reference sequence). The CDR3 spans 12 residues. V lost 2 bases and J lost 10, with 8 bases in between. Here the CDR3 reads CASSISAGKLFF. CDR3 nucleotides: TGTGCCAGTAGTATATCTGCCGGAAAACTGTTTTTT.

V and J are TRBV5-1 and TRBJ2-3; weak D call: TRBD1 (7 bases). The CDR3 extends over 16 amino acids. The V end was cut by 2 bases, the J end by 4 bases, with 17 bases between. Germline V gene lookup returns CDR1 SGHRS and CDR2 YFSETQ. The CDR3 reads CASSFGSGGGPDTQYF. DNA of the CDR3: TGCGCCAGCAGCTTTGGGAGCGGAGGGGGCCCAGATACGCAGTATTTT.

The chain uses TRBV7-9 and TRBJ2-3, with unresolved D. This CDR3 has 13 amino acids. From germline, CDR1 is SEHNR and CDR2 FQNEAQ (reference sequence). V was clipped by 2 bases and J by 1 base, with 4 bases between them. CDR3 coding DNA: TGTGCCAGCAGCTTACTTGGCACAGATACGCAGTATTTT. It encodes CASSLLGTDTQYF.